Described below is a single T cell receptor (beta chain) sequence and its context. This specimen comes from a study of blood T cell repertoires in COVID-19. Here immunoSEQ multiplex PCR was the method, and the copy in TCRdb shows in-frame clones only, minus some. The sample yields fewer than 250,000 clones, around four fifths seen once. The receptor was derived from a woman aged 65 to 85 with acute or convalescent COVID-19. Sequences were obtained from peripheral blood.

This chain's CDR3 is CSVRGTPPGNTIYF. The CDR3 DNA follows: TGCAGCGTAAGGGGGACACCTCCTGGAAACACCATATATTTT. The rearrangement uses TRBV29-1 and TRBJ1-3, with D possibly being TRBD1 (6 bases). The CDR3 extends over 14 amino acids. With 6 bases removed from V and 2 bases from J, the gap between germline ends came to 14 bases. CDR1 SQVTM and CDR2 ANQGSEA come from the germline V gene.